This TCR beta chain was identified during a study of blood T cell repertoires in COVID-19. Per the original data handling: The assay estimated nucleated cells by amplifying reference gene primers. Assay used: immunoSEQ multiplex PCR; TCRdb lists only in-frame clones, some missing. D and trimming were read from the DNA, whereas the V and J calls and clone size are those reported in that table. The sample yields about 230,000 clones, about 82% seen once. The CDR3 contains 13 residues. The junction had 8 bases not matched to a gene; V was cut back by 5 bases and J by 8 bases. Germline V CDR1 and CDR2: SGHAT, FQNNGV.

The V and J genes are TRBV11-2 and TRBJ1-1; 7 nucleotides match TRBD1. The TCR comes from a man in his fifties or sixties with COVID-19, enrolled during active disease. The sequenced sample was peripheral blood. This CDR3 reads CASSMDRQGEAFF. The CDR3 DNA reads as TGTGCCAGCAGCATGGACAGGCAGGGAGAAGCTTTCTTT.